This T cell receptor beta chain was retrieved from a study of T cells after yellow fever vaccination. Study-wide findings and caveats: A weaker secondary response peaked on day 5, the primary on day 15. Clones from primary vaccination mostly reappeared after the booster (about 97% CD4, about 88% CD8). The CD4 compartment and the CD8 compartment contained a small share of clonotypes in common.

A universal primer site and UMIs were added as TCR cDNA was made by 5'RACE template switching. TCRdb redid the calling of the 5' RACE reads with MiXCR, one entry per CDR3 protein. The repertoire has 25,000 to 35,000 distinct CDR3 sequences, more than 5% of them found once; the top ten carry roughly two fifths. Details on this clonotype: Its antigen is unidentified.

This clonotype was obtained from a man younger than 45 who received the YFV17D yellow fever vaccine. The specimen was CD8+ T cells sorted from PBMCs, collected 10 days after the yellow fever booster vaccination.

CDR3 sequence (DNA): TGTGCCAGCAGTTACCCCATAGCGGGAGGAGGTCGTGGGAACACCGGGGAGCTGTTTTTT. Protein: CASSYPIAGGGRGNTGELFF. This sequence joins TRBV6-5 and TRBJ2-2; the match to TRBD2 covers 10 bases. Germline loops: CDR1 MNHEY, CDR2 SVGAGI. J gave up 1 base and V 2 bases, and 13 bases lay outside the gene matches. This CDR3 region has 20 residues.